Below, 7 T cell receptor beta chains from the same sample are listed, as sequenced in a study of Graves' ophthalmopathy and Graves' hyperthyroidism (dated 2018 in TCRdb). The data were produced on an Illumina HiSeq 2000. TCR beta CDR3 regions were amplified from RNA transcripts for repertoire sequencing. HTBI primers and the Qiagen OneStep RT-PCR kit were used in a first-round RT-PCR, which was followed by a second-round multiplex PCR, size selection and purification. Clones were called with MiXCR by TCRdb after fastp trimmed the public reads at Q25, and only in-frame beta chains were retained. Duplicate CDR3 protein sequences are folded into a single record with the most common DNA and genes. The sample table contains a few hundred thousand distinct CDR3 sequences; only one count was recorded for 15% of them. Together, the top ten hold about 7% of the sample. The specimen sequenced was peripheral blood. These receptors were taken from a young woman with stable Graves' hyperthyroidism. Donor details come from another sample of the same person, matched by shared clones.

This clonotype was detected ten times or more. The V gene is TRBV12-5, the J gene TRBJ2-7; D may match TRBD1 or TRBD2 (5 bases each). Per the germline V gene, CDR1 is LGHNT and CDR2 is FRNRAP. The CDR3 runs 14 residues. Trimming cost V 2 bases and J 4 bases, with 12 bases left between them. CDR3 in amino acids: CASGLSRGEYEQYF. The CDR3 DNA reads as TGTGCTAGTGGTTTGTCCCGGGGCGAATACGAGCAGTACTTC.

This clonotype appeared a few times. The J gene is TRBJ2-5, the V gene TRBV24-1; D is perhaps TRBD1 or TRBD2 (5 bases each). The germline V gene has CDR1 KGHDR and CDR2 SFDVKD. V was shortened by 4 bases and J by 1 base, with 9 bases between the two germline ends. This CDR3 comprises 14 residues. As DNA, the CDR3 is TGTGCCACCAGTGACCCAGGGACCCAAGAGACCCAGTACTTC. It yields the protein CATSDPGTQETQYF.

This clonotype appeared many times. The J gene is TRBJ2-5, the V gene TRBV15; D unclear. V shed 2 bases and J shed 5 bases, with 9 bases lying between them. The CDR3 has 13 residues. Germline CDR1 is LNHNV and CDR2 is YYDKDF (reference sequence). The DNA for the CDR3 is TGTGCCACCAGCAGATCCCTCGCTGAGACCCAGTACTTC. It translates to CATSRSLAETQYF.

There are many counts of this clonotype. V usage is TRBV4-1 and J usage is TRBJ2-5; TRBD2 aligns across 15 bases. The CDR3 has 18 residues. The germline CDR1 and CDR2 sequences are MGHRA and YSYEKL. J was trimmed by 5 bases and V by 4 bases; bases with no gene match: 11. CDR3 region: CASSLPQGLAGGRETQYF. For the CDR3, the DNA is TGCGCCAGCAGCCTTCCCCAAGGACTAGCGGGGGGGCGGGAGACCCAGTACTTC.

This clonotype was detected many times. The V and J genes are TRBV2 and TRBJ2-7; no clear D gene. V lost 4 bases and J lost 2, with 9 bases in between. The CDR3 loop spans 13 amino acids. Germline-derived CDR1 and CDR2 are SNHLY and FYNNEI. The DNA for the CDR3 is TGTGCCAGCAGTGTTGGAGCGCCCTACGAGCAGTACTTC. Amino acids: CASSVGAPYEQYF.

In this sample, this clonotype turned up many times. This chain links TRBV27 with TRBJ2-7, with D perhaps being TRBD1 or TRBD2 (5 bases each). The CDR3 loop spans 15 amino acids. The germline V gene has CDR1 MNHEY and CDR2 SMNVEV (reference sequence). The germline V and J ends were trimmed by 6 bases and 2 bases, with 17 bases remaining between them. This CDR3 reads CASSHKSGDPYEQYF. Written as DNA, the CDR3 is TGTGCCAGCAGCCACAAGAGTGGGGACCCCTACGAGCAGTACTTC.

The V gene is TRBV12-3 or TRBV12-4, the J gene TRBJ2-2; 9 bases fit TRBD2. There are 16 residues in the CDR3. The V and J ends lost 7 bases and 6 bases, in that order; junction bases with no gene match: 12. CDR3 protein: CASTLSGGHRAGELFF. CDR3 DNA: TGTGCCAGCACCCTAAGCGGGGGGCATCGGGCCGGGGAGCTGTTTTTT.